The 13 T cell receptor beta chains in this list originate from one sample, sequenced in a study of shared clonotypes between healthy human individuals. This table comes from immunoSEQ multiplex PCR, and its TCRdb copy is limited to in-frame clones, with some not included. Found here are about 2.5 million clones, around 90% of them singletons; the top ten hold around 0.38%. The sequencing input was naive CD4+ T cells from PBMCs. Subset noted: CD45RA+ positively selected. These receptors were taken from a man younger than 35 in good health. Some clones in this sample may be carry-over from other donors' samples.

The chain is built from TRBV30 and TRBJ1-1; no clear D. The CDR3 extends over 9 amino acids. Trimming left V 1 base short and J 10 bases short, with 4 bases between. Germline V gives CDR1 GTSNPN, CDR2 SVGIG (reference sequence). CDR3 loop: CAWSEGAFF. The CDR3 nucleotides are TGTGCCTGGAGTGAGGGAGCTTTCTTT.

This clone was observed a single time. The chain has TRBV5-8 and TRBJ2-2, with no clear D. The CDR3 covers 13 residues. Germline CDR1 SGHTS, CDR2 YDEGEE. The V gene lost 2 bases and the J gene lost 6 bases, with 8 bases spanning the gap. Here the CDR3 DNA reads TGTGCCAGCAGCTTTTGGGGATCCGGGGAGCTGTTTTTT. It yields the protein CASSFWGSGELFF.

The gene calls are TRBV6-1 and TRBJ2-7; D possibly corresponds to TRBD2 (9 bases). This CDR3 spans 20 amino acids. CDR1 and CDR2 (germline): MNHNS, SASEGT. V lost 3 bases and J 4 bases, leaving 31 bases between the germline ends. The CDR3: CASSDLWFRGPSGALYEQYF. In DNA, the CDR3 is TGTGCCAGCAGTGATTTATGGTTCAGGGGGCCTAGCGGGGCCCTATACGAGCAGTACTTC.

The CDR3 coding sequence is TGTGCCAGCAGCTTAGTGTCAGGAGTTCCCAACTACGAGCAGTACTTC. Its protein is CASSLVSGVPNYEQYF. This chain links TRBV7-6 with TRBJ2-7, with no clear D. Germline V gene sequence: CDR1 SGHVS, CDR2 FNYEAQ. The CDR3 totals 16 residues. Trimming stripped 1 base from V and 3 bases from J, with 16 bases between.

This chain connects TRBV18 to TRBJ2-5, with no clear D. Looked up from germline, CDR1 is KGHSH and CDR2 is LQKENI. The CDR3 contains 13 residues. V lost 5 bases, J lost 1 base, and 8 bases lay in between. CDR3 sequence: CASSNNLQETQYF. The CDR3 DNA reads TGTGCCAGCTCAAACAACCTCCAAGAGACCCAGTACTTC.

Comment on this clone: Other DNA sequences from this sample encode an identical CDR3 as well. The V and J genes are TRBV9 and TRBJ2-1; the match to TRBD1 covers 9 bases. The length of the CDR3 is 14 residues. Trimming removed 3 bases from V and 7 bases from J; junction bases left unmatched: 5. Germline V gives CDR1 SGDLS, CDR2 YYNGEE. CDR3 coding DNA: TGTGCCAGCAGCGCGAGACAGGGGGGAAATGAGCAGTTCTTC. Translating gives CASSARQGGNEQFF.

The rearrangement links TRBV19 to TRBJ1-5; 9 nucleotides align to TRBD1. The CDR3 is made up of 15 amino acids. Germline trimming cut 5 bases from V and 3 bases from J; bases unmatched to any gene: 5. CDR1 is LNHDA, CDR2 SQIVND, per germline (reference sequence). The CDR3 sequence: CASSVRDRVNQPQHF. The CDR3 nucleotides are TGTGCCAGTAGTGTAAGGGACAGGGTCAATCAGCCCCAGCATTTT.

As DNA, the CDR3 is TGTGCCAGCAGCCAAGATGGGGGGGGCAATCAGCCCCAGCATTTT. Translated, it gives CASSQDGGGNQPQHF. The genes are TRBV4-2 and TRBJ1-5, with D possibly matching TRBD1 (5 bases). The CDR3 is made up of 15 amino acids. Trimming shortened V by 0 bases and J by 2 bases, and 8 bases separated the two germline ends. CDR1 is LGHNA and CDR2 is YNFKEQ in the germline V gene.

To note about this clone: Other nucleotide sequences from this sample produce the same CDR3. The rearrangement uses TRBV5-1 and TRBJ2-3; possible D gene TRBD2, 5 bases. V was cut by 4 bases and J by 0 bases, with 9 bases left in between. CDR3 length equals 14 residues. The germline gives CDR1 SGHRS, CDR2 YFSETQ. The CDR3 loop is CASSLSGSTDTQYF. CDR3 sequence (DNA): TGCGCCAGCAGCCTAAGCGGTAGCACAGATACGCAGTATTTT. The variable domain in full, with the rest retrieved from reference TRBV5-1 and TRBJ2-3, is KAGVTQTPRYLIKTRGQQVTLSCSPISGHRSVSWYQQTPGQGLQFLFEYFSETQRNKGNFPGRFSGRQFSNSRSEMNVSTLELGDSALYLCASSLSGSTDTQYFGPGTRLTVL.

The chain combines TRBV11-2 with TRBJ1-1; D unclear. From germline, CDR1 is SGHAT and CDR2 FQNNGV. The V and J ends lost 5 bases and 1 base respectively, with 26 bases between them. This CDR3 region has 19 residues. The CDR3 sequence is CASSTGHVGQQSKNTEAFF. CDR3 coding DNA: TGTGCCAGCAGCACGGGCCATGTTGGGCAGCAATCCAAGAACACTGAAGCTTTCTTT.

The rearrangement links TRBV5-1 to TRBJ1-2; no clear D. Deletions cut 1 base from V and 3 bases from J, with 10 bases between. This CDR3 has 14 amino acids. The germline gives CDR1 SGHRS, CDR2 YFSETQ. CDR3 region: CASSLSTLDYGYTF. The CDR3 nucleotides are TGCGCCAGCAGCTTGTCGACACTCGACTATGGCTACACCTTC.

This clone appeared a single time. The J gene is TRBJ2-7, the V gene TRBV5-5; 7 nucleotides match TRBD2. Germline trimming cut 0 bases from V and 1 base from J; bases unmatched to any gene: 1. This CDR3 contains 14 residues. Germline loops: CDR1 SGHKS, CDR2 YYEKEE (reference sequence). This CDR3 is CASSLAGGSYEQYF. CDR3 sequence (DNA): TGTGCCAGCAGCTTGGCGGGGGGATCCTACGAGCAGTACTTC.

The gene calls are TRBV7-9 and TRBJ2-7; D perhaps matches TRBD2 (5 bases). Germline V CDR1 and CDR2: SEHNR, FQNEAQ (reference sequence). V shed 2 bases and J shed 2 bases, with 13 bases lying between them. The CDR3 extends over 15 amino acids. The CDR3 is CASSLREPLTYEQYF. In nucleotides, the CDR3 is TGTGCCAGCAGCTTACGGGAACCCTTAACCTACGAGCAGTACTTC. The whole variable domain, filled in from reference TRBV7-9 and TRBJ2-7, reads DTGVSQNPRHKITKRGQNVTFRCDPISEHNRLYWYRQTLGQGPEFLTYFQNEAQLEKSRLLSDRFSAERPKGSFSTLEIQRTEQGDSAMYLCASSLREPLTYEQYFGPGTRLTVT.